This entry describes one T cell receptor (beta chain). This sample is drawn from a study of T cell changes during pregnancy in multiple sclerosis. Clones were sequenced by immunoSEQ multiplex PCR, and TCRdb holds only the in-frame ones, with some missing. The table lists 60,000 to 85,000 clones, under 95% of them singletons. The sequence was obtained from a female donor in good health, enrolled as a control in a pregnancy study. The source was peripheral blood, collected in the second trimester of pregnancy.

For the CDR3, the DNA is TGTGCCAGCTCACGATTAGGACAGGGGACCTACGAGCAGTACTTC. Its protein is CASSRLGQGTYEQYF. The chain combines TRBV18 with TRBJ2-7; the match to TRBD1 covers 9 bases. The CDR3 has 15 residues. With 4 bases clipped from V and 2 bases from J, the junction kept 6 bases outside the gene matches. The V gene's germline CDR1 is KGHSH and CDR2 LQKENI.